Here is one TCR beta chain with its context. Antigen specificity is unknown. These data originate in a study of graft-versus-host responses after intestinal transplantation. Background on the study: As for transplant type, recipients had multivisceral, liver-intestinal, or isolated intestinal grafts. Overall study results and limits: Present in recipient marrow, GvH clones included some that appeared first in ileum or blood.

Sequenced by immunoSEQ multiplex PCR; TCRdb stores in-frame clones only, minus some. In the table there are about 59,000 clones, roughly 93% of which are singletons. CDR1 and CDR2 from the germline V gene are SGHTA and FQGTGA. The J segment lost 7 bases and the V segment lost 3 bases, leaving 8 bases of the junction unmatched. CDR3 size: 15 residues. This TCR was recovered from a human donor who was the organ donor for an intestinal transplant. The sample was unstimulated CD4+ T cells sorted from spleen or lymph node cells, taken before transplant. The V and J genes are TRBV7-3 and TRBJ2-1, with 8 bases lining up with TRBD1. The DNA for the CDR3 is TGTGCCAGCAGCTTTCTCGGACAGGGCCTTAATGAGCAGTTCTTC. Translation: CASSFLGQGLNEQFF.